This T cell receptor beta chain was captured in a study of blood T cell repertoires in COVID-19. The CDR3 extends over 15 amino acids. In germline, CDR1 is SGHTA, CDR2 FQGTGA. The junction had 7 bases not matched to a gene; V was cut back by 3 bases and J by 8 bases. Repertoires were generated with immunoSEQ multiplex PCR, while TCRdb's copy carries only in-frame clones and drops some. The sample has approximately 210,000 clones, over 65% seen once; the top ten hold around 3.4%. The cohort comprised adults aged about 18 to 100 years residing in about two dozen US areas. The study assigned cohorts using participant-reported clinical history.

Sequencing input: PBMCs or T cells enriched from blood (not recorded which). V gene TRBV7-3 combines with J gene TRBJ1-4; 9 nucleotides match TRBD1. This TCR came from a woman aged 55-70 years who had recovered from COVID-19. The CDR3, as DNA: TGTGCCAGCAGCTTGAGGACAGGGGAAGGGGAAAAACTGTTTTTT. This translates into CASSLRTGEGEKLFF.